This T cell receptor (beta chain) comes out of a study of blood T cell repertoires in COVID-19. As for the study in general: Acute and convalescent COVID-19 specimens originated in the United States, Italy and Spain. PBMCs, B-cell-depleted T cells, or T cells were the source of the cDNA or gDNA that made up the material.

J gave up 1 base and V 8 bases, and 5 bases lay outside the gene matches. The germline V gene encodes CDR1 MDHEN and CDR2 SYDVKM. The length of the CDR3 is 14 residues. Original processing notes: Amplification from reference gene primers served as the basis for estimated nucleated cell counts. Sequencing used immunoSEQ multiplex PCR; TCRdb keeps in-frame clones, though not all of them. That table gives V, J and clone size, and the DNA gave D and trimming. The sample consists of roughly 150,000 clones, approximately 90% of them appearing once. The sequence came from a man aged 18 to 30 with COVID-19, enrolled during active disease. The material sequenced was peripheral blood. The chain joins TRBV28 to TRBJ2-5, with 9 bases aligning to TRBD2. This CDR3 reads CASGLSGSQETQYF. CDR3 in DNA: TGTGCCAGCGGGCTTAGCGGGAGCCAAGAGACCCAGTACTTC.